These T cell receptor beta chains were read from a single sample in a study of T cell repertoires in cytomegalovirus infection. These receptors' antigens are unknown. MiXCR was run by TCRdb on the reads, yielding one entry per CDR3 protein. This sample has some 920,000 distinct CDR3 sequences, with approximately 30% found just once. This specimen consisted of cultured CD8+ T cells from PBMCs, obtained from culture after CMV antigen stimulation. Receptor source: a human donor in good health (CMV status not recorded). Some clones in this sample may be carry-over from other donors' samples. Each CDR3 is given with its conserved first and last residue. The D gene is left open where the match is weak. Clone size is shown for a subset of rows, as once, few, many or a class of expanded clone.

D gene,clone size,V gene,J gene,CDR3 protein,CDR3 DNA
TRBD1,-,TRBV28,TRBJ2-5,CASSSTTTGVETQYF,TGTGCCAGCAGCTCGACGACTACAGGGGTTGAGACCCAGTACTTC
-,few,TRBV19,TRBJ1-2,CASSIDRQVRYGYTF,TGTGCCAGTAGTATAGACCGACAGGTCCGGTATGGCTACACCTTC
TRBD1,few,TRBV15,TRBJ2-7,CATSGYRGRRQYF,TGTGCCACCAGCGGATACAGGGGGCGGCGGCAGTACTTC
TRBD1,once,TRBV2,TRBJ2-5,CASDEWGDRGHQETQYF,TGTGCCAGCGATGAGTGGGGGGACAGGGGGCACCAAGAGACCCAGTACTTC
TRBD2,few,TRBV27,TRBJ2-3,CASSSQILAGATDTQYF,TGTGCCAGCAGTTCCCAGATCCTAGCGGGGGCAACAGATACGCAGTATTTT
TRBD1,-,TRBV5-4,TRBJ1-1,CASSTTGGDTEAFF,TGTGCCAGCAGCACCACAGGGGGAGACACTGAAGCTTTCTTT
-,few,TRBV13,TRBJ2-1,CASSFGDKGAYNEQFF,TGTGCCAGCAGCTTTGGCGATAAAGGGGCCTACAATGAGCAGTTCTTC
TRBD1,-,TRBV12-3/TRBV12-4,TRBJ1-4,CASSPFARTGPNEKLFF,TGTGCCAGCAGTCCATTTGCCCGGACAGGGCCTAATGAAAAACTGTTTTTT
-,-,TRBV27,TRBJ2-7,CASSLSGLTGYEQYF,TGTGCCAGCAGTTTATCGGGCCTAACGGGATACGAGCAGTACTTC
-,few,TRBV6-5,TRBJ2-2,CASSYSGAGSAGELFF,TGTGCCAGCAGTTACTCAGGGGCAGGGTCTGCCGGGGAGCTGTTTTTT
TRBD1,-,TRBV14,TRBJ1-4,CASSQATGVEEKLFF,TGTGCCAGCAGCCAAGCGACAGGGGTGGAGGAAAAACTGTTTTTT
TRBD1,-,TRBV4-2,TRBJ2-6,CASSQETGGVGGANVLTF,TGTGCCAGCAGCCAAGAGACAGGGGGCGTCGGTGGGGCCAACGTCCTGACTTTC
TRBD1,few,TRBV10-3,TRBJ1-2,CAIRLDRDGGYTF,TGTGCCATCAGGCTAGACAGGGACGGCGGCTACACCTTC
-,few,TRBV5-4,TRBJ1-1,CASSLEGVSTEAFF,TGTGCCAGCAGCTTGGAAGGGGTATCCACTGAAGCTTTCTTT
-,few,TRBV6-1,TRBJ2-5,CASSEVLVRETQYF,TGTGCCAGCAGTGAGGTGTTGGTGCGAGAGACCCAGTACTTC
-,-,TRBV4-3,TRBJ1-2,CASSQDWPGVDGYTF,TGCGCCAGCAGCCAAGATTGGCCGGGAGTTGATGGCTACACCTTC
-,-,TRBV10-1,TRBJ2-2,CASSESSRVSNTGELFF,TGCGCCAGCAGTGAGTCGAGTAGGGTGTCGAACACCGGGGAGCTGTTTTTT
-,-,TRBV19,TRBJ1-2,CASTNGGYLNYGYTF,TGTGCCAGTACCAACGGGGGATACCTTAACTATGGCTACACCTTC
TRBD2,once,TRBV29-1,TRBJ2-5,CSVERGASTNQETQYF,TGCAGCGTTGAGCGGGGGGCCTCGACGAACCAAGAGACCCAGTACTTC
-,few,TRBV7-6,TRBJ1-6,CASSYDRLWDSPLHF,TGTGCCAGCAGCTATGACAGGCTGTGGGATTCACCCCTCCACTTT
-,few,TRBV6-1,TRBJ1-5,CASSGGHNQPQHF,TGTGCCAGCAGTGGGGGCCACAATCAGCCCCAGCATTTT
-,-,TRBV7-9,TRBJ1-4,CASSRVTTNEKLFF,TGTGCCAGCAGCCGGGTTACCACTAATGAAAAACTGTTTTTT
-,-,TRBV4-1,TRBJ2-2,CASSQGSTRDGELFF,TGCGCCAGCAGCCAAGGCTCGACGAGAGACGGGGAGCTGTTTTTT
-,-,TRBV6-1,TRBJ2-1,CASSEIGYTKEQFF,TGTGCCAGCAGTGAAATAGGCTATACGAAGGAGCAGTTCTTC
-,few,TRBV12-3/TRBV12-4,TRBJ2-1,CASSHPGTSYNEQFF,TGTGCCAGCAGTCACCCAGGGACCTCCTACAATGAGCAGTTCTTC
-,-,TRBV19,TRBJ1-1,CASSTRAGMNTEAFF,TGTGCCAGTAGTACCCGGGCGGGCATGAACACTGAAGCTTTCTTT
-,few,TRBV19,TRBJ1-1,CASSITGRNARNTEAFF,TGTGCCAGTAGCATTACAGGGCGGAACGCGCGGAACACTGAAGCTTTCTTT
-,once,TRBV7-6,TRBJ2-2,CANSLETELPGEQFF,TGTGCCAACAGCTTAGAGACAGAGCTTCCCGGGGAGCAGTTTTTT
-,few,TRBV7-9,TRBJ2-1,CATLGAGPDEQFF,TGTGCCACCTTGGGCGCAGGGCCCGATGAGCAGTTCTTC
-,-,TRBV24-1,TRBJ2-5,CATSDPRYQETQYF,TGTGCCACCAGTGACCCTCGGTACCAAGAGACCCAGTACTTC
-,many,TRBV7-2,TRBJ2-2,CASSLEHPNTGELFF,TGTGCCAGCAGCTTAGAGCATCCGAACACCGGGGAGCTGTTTTTT
TRBD2,-,TRBV6-8,TRBJ2-2,CASSYFHSGANTGELFF,TGTGCCAGCAGTTACTTTCATAGCGGGGCGAACACCGGGGAGCTGTTTTTT
-,-,TRBV4-1,TRBJ1-2,CASSQDGQSSYGYTF,TGCGCCAGCAGCCAAGATGGACAGTCTTCTTATGGCTACACCTTC
-,few,TRBV10-3,TRBJ1-2,CAYDGAVYGYTF,TGTGCTTACGATGGGGCAGTCTATGGCTACACCTTC
-,few,TRBV4-1,TRBJ1-3,CASSSSPPGNTIYF,TGCGCCAGCAGCTCAAGCCCACCTGGAAACACCATATATTTT
TRBD1,-,TRBV5-1,TRBJ2-5,CASSPLGTEETQYF,TGCGCCAGCAGCCCGCTGGGGACAGAAGAGACCCAGTACTTC
-,-,TRBV7-1,TRBJ2-5,CASRPTETQYF,TGTGCCAGCAGGCCAACCGAGACCCAGTACTTC
-,many,TRBV7-9,TRBJ2-1,CASSFAGGSGNEQFF,TGTGCCAGCAGCTTCGCAGGGGGTAGCGGCAATGAGCAGTTCTTC
-,-,TRBV7-8,TRBJ2-7,CASSLEGDYEQYF,TGTGCCAGCAGCTTAGAGGGAGATTACGAGCAGTACTTC
-,-,TRBV27,TRBJ2-7,CASSLRGQDIYEQYF,TGTGCCAGCAGCCTGAGAGGGCAGGACATCTACGAGCAGTACTTC
TRBD1,-,TRBV20-1,TRBJ2-2,CSARGDRGSPGELFF,TGCAGTGCTAGAGGCGACAGGGGATCTCCCGGGGAGCTGTTTTTT